The 10 T cell receptor beta chains given below trace back to one sample, sequenced in a study of blood T cell repertoires in COVID-19. The protocol was immunoSEQ multiplex PCR, while the TCRdb copy is restricted to in-frame clones and leaves out a portion. The data show under 250,000 clones, with 80% to 85% seen just once and roughly 3.2% held by the top ten. Sample: peripheral blood. The receptors stem from a woman in her late teens or twenties with acute or convalescent COVID-19.

The V call is TRBV15, the J call TRBJ2-3; 9 nucleotides match TRBD1. Germline values: CDR1 LNHNV, CDR2 YYDKDF (reference sequence). Germline trimming cut 5 bases from V and 3 bases from J; bases unmatched to any gene: 3. The CDR3 is made up of 14 amino acids. The DNA for the CDR3 is TGTGCCACCAGCTCCGGGACAGGGACAGATACGCAGTATTTT. It is translated as CATSSGTGTDTQYF.

The rearrangement uses TRBV10-3 and TRBJ2-7, with 10 bases aligning to TRBD2. The junction had 7 bases not matched to a gene; V was cut back by 6 bases and J by 2 bases. The length of the CDR3 is 15 residues. From germline, CDR1 is ENHRY and CDR2 SYGVKD. CDR3 DNA: TGTGCCATCAGGGGAGGACTAGCGGTCACCTACGAGCAGTACTTC. This gives the protein CAIRGGLAVTYEQYF.

The CDR3 coding sequence is TGTGCCATCGGGGCGACAGGGAAGAATTCACCCCTCCACTTT. This codes for CAIGATGKNSPLHF. The chain is built from TRBV10-3 and TRBJ1-6; TRBD1 matches 7 bases. The CDR3 is 14 residues long. V was clipped by 8 bases and J by 7 bases; unmatched bases: 8. Germline loops: CDR1 ENHRY, CDR2 SYGVKD.

The CDR3 coding sequence is TGTGCCAGCAGCGACCTCGGGGGGTCCAACGAGCAGTACTTC. Translation: CASSDLGGSNEQYF. This chain connects TRBV9 to TRBJ2-7; the match to TRBD2 covers 7 bases. Germline V gives CDR1 SGDLS, CDR2 YYNGEE. V lost 3 bases to trimming and J lost 5 bases; unmatched junction nucleotides: 8. The CDR3 is 14 amino acids.

The rearrangement uses TRBV19 and TRBJ1-5; TRBD1 might be the D (5 bases). CDR3 length: 15 residues. Germline lookup yields CDR1 LNHDA and CDR2 SQIVND (reference sequence). Trimming took off 5 bases at V and 0 bases at J, with 11 bases between the two ends. CDR3 DNA: TGTGCCAGTAGTGAGTCAGGGTATAGCAATCAGCCCCAGCATTTT. This encodes CASSESGYSNQPQHF. Drawing the rest from reference TRBV19 and TRBJ1-5, the complete variable domain is DGGITQSPKYLFRKEGQNVTLSCEQNLNHDAMYWYRQDPGQGLRLIYYSQIVNDFQKGDIAEGYSVSREKKESFPLTVTSAQKNPTAFYLCASSESGYSNQPQHFGDGTRLSIL.

The chain joins TRBV28 to TRBJ2-1; no definite D call. Germline values: CDR1 MDHEN, CDR2 SYDVKM. There are 12 residues in the CDR3. V lost 4 bases and J lost 7, with 8 bases in between. CDR3 bases: TGTGCCAGCAGTTCCTCCCGGAATGAGCAGTTCTTC. Its translation: CASSSSRNEQFF.

About this clone itself: This sample includes further DNA sequences coding for the same CDR3. The CDR3 DNA is TGTGCCAGCAGCTTAGCGGGGACTAGCGTCCAAGAGACCCAGTACTTC. This translates into CASSLAGTSVQETQYF. The chain links TRBV7-2 to TRBJ2-5; 10 nucleotides match TRBD2. Germline assignment: CDR1 SGHTA and CDR2 FQGNSA. J gave up 1 base and V 0 bases, and 2 bases lay outside the gene matches. This CDR3 is 16 amino acids long.

The chain employs TRBV19 and TRBJ2-7, with D possibly TRBD1 on 6 matching bases. V was trimmed by 2 bases and J by 2 bases, leaving 13 bases between them. CDR3 length: 15 residues. Germline CDR1 is LNHDA and CDR2 is SQIVND (reference sequence). The CDR3, as DNA: TGTGCCAGTAGTATATCCCGGGACATAGCCTACGAGCAGTACTTC. Translated, it gives CASSISRDIAYEQYF.

The V gene is TRBV29-1, the J gene TRBJ1-2, with no clear D. The CDR3 sequence is 11 residues long. Trimming cost V 5 bases and J 8 bases, with 12 bases left between them. Germline CDR1 and CDR2: SQVTM and ANQGSEA. This CDR3 is CSVHGVGGYTF. In DNA, the CDR3 is TGCAGCGTTCACGGCGTCGGGGGCTACACCTTC.

The chain combines TRBV9 with TRBJ1-3; weak D call: TRBD1 (6 bases). Germline lookup yields CDR1 SGDLS and CDR2 YYNGEE. Trimming cost V 5 bases and J 0 bases, with 12 bases left between them. The CDR3 has 15 amino acids. For the CDR3, the DNA is TGTGCCAGCAGTATCGAGGGGGACTCTGGAAACACCATATATTTT. It yields the protein CASSIEGDSGNTIYF.